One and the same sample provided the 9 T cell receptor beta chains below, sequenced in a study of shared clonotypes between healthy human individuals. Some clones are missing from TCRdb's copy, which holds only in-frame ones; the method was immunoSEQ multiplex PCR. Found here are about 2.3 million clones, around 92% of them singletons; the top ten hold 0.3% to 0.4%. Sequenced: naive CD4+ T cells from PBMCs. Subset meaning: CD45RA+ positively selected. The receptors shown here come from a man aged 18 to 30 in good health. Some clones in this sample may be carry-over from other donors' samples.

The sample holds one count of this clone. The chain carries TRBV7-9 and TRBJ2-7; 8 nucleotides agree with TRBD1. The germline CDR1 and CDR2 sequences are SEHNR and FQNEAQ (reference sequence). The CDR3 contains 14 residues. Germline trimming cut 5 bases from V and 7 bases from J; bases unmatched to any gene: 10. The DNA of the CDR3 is TGTGCCAGCAGCGATAGGACAGGGCCCAATGAGCAGTACTTC. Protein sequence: CASSDRTGPNEQYF.

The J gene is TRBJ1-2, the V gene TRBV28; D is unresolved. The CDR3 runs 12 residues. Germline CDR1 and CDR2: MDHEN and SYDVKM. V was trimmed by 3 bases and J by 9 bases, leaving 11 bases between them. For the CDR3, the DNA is TGTGCCAGCAGTTTGCCCCGATCGAGCTACACCTTC. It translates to CASSLPRSSYTF.

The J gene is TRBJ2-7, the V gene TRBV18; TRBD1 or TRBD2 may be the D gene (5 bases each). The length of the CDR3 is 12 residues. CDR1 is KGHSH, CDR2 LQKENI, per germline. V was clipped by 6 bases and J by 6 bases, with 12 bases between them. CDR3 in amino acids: CASSKGPTEQYF. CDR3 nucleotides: TGTGCCAGCTCGAAGGGACCTACCGAGCAGTACTTC.

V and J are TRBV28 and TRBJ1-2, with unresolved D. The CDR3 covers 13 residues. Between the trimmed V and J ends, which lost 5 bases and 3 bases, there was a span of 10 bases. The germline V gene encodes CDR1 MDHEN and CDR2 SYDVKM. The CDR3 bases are TGTGCCAGCAGTGGCAGGAGTTACTATGGCTACACCTTC. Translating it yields CASSGRSYYGYTF.

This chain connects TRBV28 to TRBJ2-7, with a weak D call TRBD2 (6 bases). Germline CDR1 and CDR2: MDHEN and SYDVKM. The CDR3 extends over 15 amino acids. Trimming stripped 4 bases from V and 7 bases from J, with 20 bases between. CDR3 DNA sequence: TGTGCCAGCAGTTCGCGCGGGGTACCCTCCGGGGAGCAGTACTTC. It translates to CASSSRGVPSGEQYF.

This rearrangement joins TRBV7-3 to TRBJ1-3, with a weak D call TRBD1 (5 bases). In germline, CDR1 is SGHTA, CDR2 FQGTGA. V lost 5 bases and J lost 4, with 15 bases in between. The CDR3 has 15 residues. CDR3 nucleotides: TGTGCCAGCAGCCCTCTTGGGGGAGGCGGAAACACCATATATTTT. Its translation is CASSPLGGGGNTIYF.

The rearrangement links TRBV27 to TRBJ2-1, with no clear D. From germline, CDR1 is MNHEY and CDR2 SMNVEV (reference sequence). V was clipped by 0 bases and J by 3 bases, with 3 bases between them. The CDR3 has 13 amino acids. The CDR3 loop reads CASSLSFYNEQFF. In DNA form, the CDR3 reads TGTGCCAGCAGTTTATCGTTCTACAATGAGCAGTTCTTC.

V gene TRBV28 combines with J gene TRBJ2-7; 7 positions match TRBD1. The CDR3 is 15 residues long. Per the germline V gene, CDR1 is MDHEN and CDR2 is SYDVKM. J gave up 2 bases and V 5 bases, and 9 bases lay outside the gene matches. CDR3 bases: TGTGCCAGCAGTCGAAAGACAGGGTTCGCCTACGAGCAGTACTTC. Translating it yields CASSRKTGFAYEQYF.

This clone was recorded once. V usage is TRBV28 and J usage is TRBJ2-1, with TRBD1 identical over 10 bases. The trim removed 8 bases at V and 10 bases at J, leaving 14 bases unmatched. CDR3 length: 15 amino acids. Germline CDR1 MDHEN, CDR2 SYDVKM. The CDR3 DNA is TGTGCCAGCTTCTCCCCAGGACAGGGGGGAAAGGAGCAGTTCTTC. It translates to CASFSPGQGGKEQFF.